This TCR beta chain was found in a study of blood T cell repertoires in COVID-19. Study-wide background: Researchers got acute and convalescent COVID-19 samples from the United States, Italy and Spain. The cDNA or gDNA used as material had been derived from T cells, B-cell-depleted T cells, or PBMCs.

The V gene's germline CDR1 is SNHLY and CDR2 FYNNEI. The germline V and J ends were trimmed by 4 bases and 8 bases, with 14 bases remaining between them. The CDR3 extends over 14 amino acids. Source study methods: Estimation of nucleated cell counts was performed using reference gene primer amplification. TCRdb keeps only in-frame clones here, not all; method: immunoSEQ multiplex PCR. For V, J and clone size, that table is used; D and trimming come from the DNA. In the table there are 200,000 to 250,000 clones, 84% of which are singletons. Specimen: peripheral blood. The chain links TRBV2 to TRBJ1-4; weak D call: TRBD1 (5 bases). This receptor was taken from a man younger than 45 with active or convalescent COVID-19. The CDR3 sequence: CASSASGRTEKLFF. The CDR3 coding sequence is TGTGCCAGCAGTGCCTCGGGTCGGACAGAAAAACTGTTTTTT.